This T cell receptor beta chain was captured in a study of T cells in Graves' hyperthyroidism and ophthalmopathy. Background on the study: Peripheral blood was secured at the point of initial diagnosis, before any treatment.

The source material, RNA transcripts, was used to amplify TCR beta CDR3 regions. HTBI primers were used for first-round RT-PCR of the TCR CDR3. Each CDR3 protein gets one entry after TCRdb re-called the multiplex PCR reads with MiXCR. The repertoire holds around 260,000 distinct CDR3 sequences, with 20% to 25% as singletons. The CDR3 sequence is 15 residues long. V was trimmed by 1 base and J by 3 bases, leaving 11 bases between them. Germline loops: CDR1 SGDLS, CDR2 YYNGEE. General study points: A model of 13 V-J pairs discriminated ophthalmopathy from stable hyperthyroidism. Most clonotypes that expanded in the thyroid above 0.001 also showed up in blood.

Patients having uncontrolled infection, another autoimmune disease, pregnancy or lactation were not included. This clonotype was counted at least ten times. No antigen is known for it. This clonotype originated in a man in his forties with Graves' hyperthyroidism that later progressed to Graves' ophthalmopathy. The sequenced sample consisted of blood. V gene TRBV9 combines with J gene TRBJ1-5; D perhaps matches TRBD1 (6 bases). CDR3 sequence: CASSVTGQLNQPQHF. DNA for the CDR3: TGTGCCAGCAGCGTAACCGGACAGCTCAATCAGCCCCAGCATTTT.